This entry is about one TCR beta chain. The antigen is not known. The sample is drawn from a study of T cell responses to AZD1222 COVID-19 vaccine. The wider study: Analyses pooled second doses at about 4 or about 12 weeks.

General study findings and limits: Epitopes outside B.1.351 and B.1.1.7 mutated regions reportedly drew nearly half of spike TCRs. At baseline, seropositivity was found in only a handful of AZD1222 recipients.

The protocol was immunoSEQ multiplex PCR, while the TCRdb copy is restricted to in-frame clones and leaves out a portion. Altogether some 100,000 clones are present, approximately 87% being singletons, with the ten largest covering 9.5% to 15%. CDR3 length: 13 residues. The V end was cut by 2 bases, the J end by 0 bases, with 4 bases between. Germline V lookup: CDR1 LGHNA, CDR2 YNFKEQ. Sequencing was performed on peripheral blood, taken on day 0 of AZD1222 vaccination. The rearrangement uses TRBV4-2 and TRBJ1-1; D gene unclear. The sequence was collected from an adult in good health. The DNA for the CDR3 is TGTGCCAGCAGCCAATGGCTGAACACTGAAGCTTTCTTT. Its translation is CASSQWLNTEAFF.